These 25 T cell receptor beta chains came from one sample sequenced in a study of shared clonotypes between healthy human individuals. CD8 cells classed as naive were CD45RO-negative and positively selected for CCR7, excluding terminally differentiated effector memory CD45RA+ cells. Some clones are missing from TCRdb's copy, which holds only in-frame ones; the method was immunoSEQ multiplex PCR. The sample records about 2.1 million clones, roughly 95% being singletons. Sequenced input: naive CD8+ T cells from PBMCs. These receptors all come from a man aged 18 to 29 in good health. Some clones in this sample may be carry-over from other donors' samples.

The CDR3: CASSSDLGSYEQYF. CDR3 DNA: TGTGCCAGCAGCTCCGACCTAGGTAGCTACGAGCAGTACTTC. The chain carries TRBV11-2 and TRBJ2-7; unclear D gene. V gave up 4 bases and J gave up 3 bases, with 13 bases separating them. This CDR3 contains 14 residues. Germline V lookup: CDR1 SGHAT, CDR2 FQNNGV.

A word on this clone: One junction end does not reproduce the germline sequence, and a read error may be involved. CDR3 sequence reads: CASSLARSSYEQYF. The CDR3 DNA reads as TGTGCCAGCAGCCTAGCGCGGAGCTCCTACGAGCAGTACTTC. This chain uses TRBV7-9 with TRBJ2-7; the D gene is possibly TRBD2 (6 bases). The CDR3 is 14 amino acids. Germline V gene lookup returns CDR1 SEHNR and CDR2 FQNEAQ (reference sequence).

In DNA form, the CDR3 reads TGTGCCAGCAGTTTATTATTGGGAGCCCTTCAGGGTTCCAAAAACATTCAGTACTTC. As protein: CASSLLLGALQGSKNIQYF. This chain links TRBV28 with TRBJ2-4; possibly TRBD1 or TRBD2 for D (5 bases each). Trimming shortened V by 1 base and J by 2 bases, and 21 bases separated the two germline ends. CDR1 MDHEN and CDR2 SYDVKM come from the germline V gene. This CDR3 comprises 19 residues.

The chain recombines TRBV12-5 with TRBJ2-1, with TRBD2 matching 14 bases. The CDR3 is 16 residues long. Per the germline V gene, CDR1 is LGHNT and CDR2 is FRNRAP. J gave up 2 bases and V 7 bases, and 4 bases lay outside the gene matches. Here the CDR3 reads CASAQGLAGAYNEQFF. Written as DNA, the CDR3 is TGTGCTAGTGCCCAGGGACTAGCGGGAGCCTACAATGAGCAGTTCTTC.

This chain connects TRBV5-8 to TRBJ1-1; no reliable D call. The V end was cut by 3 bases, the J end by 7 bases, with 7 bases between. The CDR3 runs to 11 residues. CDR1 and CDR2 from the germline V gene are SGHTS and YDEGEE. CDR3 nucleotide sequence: TGTGCCAGCAGCTCTGACGGTGAAGCTTTCTTT. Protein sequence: CASSSDGEAFF.

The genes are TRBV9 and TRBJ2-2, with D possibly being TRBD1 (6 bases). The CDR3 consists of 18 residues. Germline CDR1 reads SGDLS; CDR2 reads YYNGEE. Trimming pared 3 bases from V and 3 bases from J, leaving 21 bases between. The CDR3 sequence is CASSENKWTEEYTGELFF. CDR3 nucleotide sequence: TGTGCCAGCAGCGAGAATAAGTGGACAGAAGAGTACACCGGGGAGCTGTTTTTT.

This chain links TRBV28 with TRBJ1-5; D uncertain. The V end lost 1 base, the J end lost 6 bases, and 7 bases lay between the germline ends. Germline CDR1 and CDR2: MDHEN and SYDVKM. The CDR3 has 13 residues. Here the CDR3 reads CASSLLRTQPQHF. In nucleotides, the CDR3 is TGTGCCAGCAGTTTATTACGGACTCAGCCCCAGCATTTT.

The chain's CDR3 is CASSQTGTSVYEQYF. DNA for the CDR3: TGTGCCAGCAGCCAAACCGGGACTAGCGTCTACGAGCAGTACTTC. The chain couples TRBV27 to TRBJ2-7, with 10 bases matching TRBD2. Trimming removed 6 bases from V and 3 bases from J; junction bases left unmatched: 8. The CDR3 loop spans 15 amino acids. Germline assignment: CDR1 MNHEY and CDR2 SMNVEV (reference sequence).

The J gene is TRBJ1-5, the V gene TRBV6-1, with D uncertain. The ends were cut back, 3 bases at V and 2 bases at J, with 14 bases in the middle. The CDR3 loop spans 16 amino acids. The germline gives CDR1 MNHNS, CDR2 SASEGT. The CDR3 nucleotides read TGTGCCAGCAGTGATAAGGGCCCGGCGGGCAATCAGCCCCAGCATTTT. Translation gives CASSDKGPAGNQPQHF.

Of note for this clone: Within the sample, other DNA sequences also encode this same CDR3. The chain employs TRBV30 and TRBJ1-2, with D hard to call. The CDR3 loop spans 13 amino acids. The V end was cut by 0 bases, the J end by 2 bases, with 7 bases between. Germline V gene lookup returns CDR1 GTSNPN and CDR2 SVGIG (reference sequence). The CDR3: CAWSVTGNYGYTF. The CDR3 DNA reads TGTGCCTGGAGTGTAACTGGGAACTATGGCTACACCTTC.

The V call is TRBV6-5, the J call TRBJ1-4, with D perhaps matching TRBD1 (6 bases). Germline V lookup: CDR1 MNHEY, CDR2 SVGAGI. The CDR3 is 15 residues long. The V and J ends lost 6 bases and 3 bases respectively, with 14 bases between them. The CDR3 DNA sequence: TGTGCCAGCAGCTTACAGGGTAAAGCTAATGAAAAACTGTTTTTT. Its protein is CASSLQGKANEKLFF.

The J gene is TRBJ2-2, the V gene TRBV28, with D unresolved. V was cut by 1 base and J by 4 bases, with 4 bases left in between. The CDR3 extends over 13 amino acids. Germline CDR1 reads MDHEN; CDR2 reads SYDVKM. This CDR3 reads CASSLLTTGELFF. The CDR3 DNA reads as TGTGCCAGCAGTTTATTGACCACCGGGGAGCTGTTTTTT. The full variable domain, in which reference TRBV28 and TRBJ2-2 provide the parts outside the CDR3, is DVKVTQSSRYLVKRTGEKVFLECVQDMDHENMFWYRQDPGLGLRLIYFSYDVKMKEKGDIPEGYSVSREKKERFSLILESASTNQTSMYLCASSLLTTGELFFGEGSRLTVL.

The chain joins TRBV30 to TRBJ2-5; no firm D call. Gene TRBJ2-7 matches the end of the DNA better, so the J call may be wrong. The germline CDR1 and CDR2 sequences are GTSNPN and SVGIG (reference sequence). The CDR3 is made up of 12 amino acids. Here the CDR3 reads CAWSRPNGEQYF. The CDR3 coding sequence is TGTGCCTGGAGCCGTCCCAATGGCGAGCAGTACTTC.

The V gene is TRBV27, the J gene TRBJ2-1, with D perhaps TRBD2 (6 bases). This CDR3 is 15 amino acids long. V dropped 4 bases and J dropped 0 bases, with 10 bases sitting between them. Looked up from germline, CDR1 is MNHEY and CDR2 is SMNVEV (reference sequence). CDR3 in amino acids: CASSSRGVSYNEQFF. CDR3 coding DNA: TGTGCCAGCAGTTCCCGCGGGGTCTCCTACAATGAGCAGTTCTTC.

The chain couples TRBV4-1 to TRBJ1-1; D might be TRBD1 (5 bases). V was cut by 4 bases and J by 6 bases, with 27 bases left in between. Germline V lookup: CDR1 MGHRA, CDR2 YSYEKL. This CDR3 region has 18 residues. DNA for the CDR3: TGCGCCAGCAGCCCTCTTGGGGAGAAAACTTCCTTGGGGGCTGAAGCTTTCTTT. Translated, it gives CASSPLGEKTSLGAEAFF.

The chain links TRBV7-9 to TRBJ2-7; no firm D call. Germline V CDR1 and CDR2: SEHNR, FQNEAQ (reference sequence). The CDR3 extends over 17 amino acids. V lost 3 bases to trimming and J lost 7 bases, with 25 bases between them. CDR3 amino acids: CASSFGLVQERPGEQYF. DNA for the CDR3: TGTGCCAGCAGCTTTGGTCTTGTCCAGGAGAGACCTGGGGAGCAGTACTTC.

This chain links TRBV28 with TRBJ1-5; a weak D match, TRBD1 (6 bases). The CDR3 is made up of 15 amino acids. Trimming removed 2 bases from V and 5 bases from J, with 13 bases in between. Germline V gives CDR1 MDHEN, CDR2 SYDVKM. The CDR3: CASSLPYREHQPQHF. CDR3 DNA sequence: TGTGCCAGCAGTTTACCGTACAGGGAACATCAGCCCCAGCATTTT.

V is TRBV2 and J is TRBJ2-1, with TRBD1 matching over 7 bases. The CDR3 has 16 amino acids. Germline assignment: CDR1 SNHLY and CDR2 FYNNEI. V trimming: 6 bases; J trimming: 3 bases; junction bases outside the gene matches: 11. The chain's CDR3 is CASSRTGPPIYNEQFF. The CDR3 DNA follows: TGTGCCAGCAGCAGGACAGGACCCCCCATCTACAATGAGCAGTTCTTC.

The CDR3 reads CASRVGQRNGELFF. The CDR3, as DNA: TGTGCCAGCAGGGTGGGACAGAGGAACGGGGAGCTGTTTTTT. The chain has TRBV27 and TRBJ2-2; TRBD1 aligns across 7 bases. The CDR3 consists of 14 residues. The germline V gene has CDR1 MNHEY and CDR2 SMNVEV (reference sequence). Trimming took 6 bases from V and 7 from J; bases not matched to a gene: 8.

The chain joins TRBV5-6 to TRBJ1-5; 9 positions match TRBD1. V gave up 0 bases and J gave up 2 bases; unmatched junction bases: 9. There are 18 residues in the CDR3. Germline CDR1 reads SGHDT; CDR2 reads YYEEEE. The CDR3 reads CASSLGGQGLGGNQPQHF. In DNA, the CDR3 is TGTGCCAGCAGCTTGGGGGGACAGGGTCTAGGTGGCAATCAGCCCCAGCATTTT.

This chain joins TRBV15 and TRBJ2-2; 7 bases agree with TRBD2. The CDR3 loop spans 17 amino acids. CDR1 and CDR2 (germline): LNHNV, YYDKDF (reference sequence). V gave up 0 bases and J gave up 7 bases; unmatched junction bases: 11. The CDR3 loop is CATSRDRWGGENGELFF. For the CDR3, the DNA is TGTGCCACCAGCAGAGATCGATGGGGAGGGGAAAACGGGGAGCTGTTTTTT.

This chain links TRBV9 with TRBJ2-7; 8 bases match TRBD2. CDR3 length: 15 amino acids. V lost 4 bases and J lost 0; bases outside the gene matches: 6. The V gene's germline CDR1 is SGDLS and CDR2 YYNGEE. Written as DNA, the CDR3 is TGTGCCAGCAGCCCCCGGGGGGGGAGCTCCTACGAGCAGTACTTC. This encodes CASSPRGGSSYEQYF.

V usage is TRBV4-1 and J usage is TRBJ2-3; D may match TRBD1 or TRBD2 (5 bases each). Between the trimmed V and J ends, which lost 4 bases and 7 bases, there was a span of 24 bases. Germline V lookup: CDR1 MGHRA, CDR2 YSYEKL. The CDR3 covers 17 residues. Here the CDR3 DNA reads TGCGCCAGCAGCCCCTCCCGAGGACGGGACGATAGTAATACGCAGTATTTT. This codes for CASSPSRGRDDSNTQYF.

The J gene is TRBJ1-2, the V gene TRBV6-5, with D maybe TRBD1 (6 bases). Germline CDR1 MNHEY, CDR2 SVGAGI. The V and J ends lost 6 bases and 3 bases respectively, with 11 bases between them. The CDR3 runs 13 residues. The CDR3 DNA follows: TGTGCCAGCAGAACCAGGGGACACTATGGCTACACCTTC. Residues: CASRTRGHYGYTF.

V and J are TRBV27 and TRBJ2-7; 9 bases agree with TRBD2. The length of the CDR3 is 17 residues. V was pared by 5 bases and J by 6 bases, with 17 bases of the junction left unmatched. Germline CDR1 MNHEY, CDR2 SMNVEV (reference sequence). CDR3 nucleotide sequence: TGTGCCAGCAGTCTGGGTAGCGGGAGTTATCCATCGTCCGAGCAGTACTTC. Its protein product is CASSLGSGSYPSSEQYF.